Below, 30 T cell receptor beta chains from the same sample are listed, as sequenced in a study of vaccination and CD4 T cells after COVID-19. Cultured CD4+ T cell DNA underwent sequencing with the Oncomine TCR Beta short-read assay. In TCRdb, the PCR reads were re-called with MiXCR into one record per CDR3 protein. The sample includes some 10,000 distinct CDR3 sequences, roughly 31% seen only once; the top ten take more than 7%. Described treatment: roughly 10-day PBMC culture with coronavirus spike peptide pools or control peptides (ViraFEST assay). These receptors lack a known antigen. The sample comprised CD4+ T cells from blood, cultured in vitro. The receptor set was obtained from a human donor who had recovered from COVID-19.

This clonotype occurred a few times. The chain employs TRBV19 and TRBJ1-2; D is perhaps TRBD1 (5 bases). V was pared by 10 bases and J by 8 bases, with 20 bases between. CDR3 length: 13 residues. CDR1 LNHDA and CDR2 SQIVND come from the germline V gene (reference sequence). The CDR3 here is CATSLLGDRGYTF. The CDR3, as DNA: TGTGCCACTTCCCTTCTAGGGGATCGGGGCTACACCTTC.

The chain combines TRBV4-3 with TRBJ1-1; D possibly corresponds to TRBD1 (5 bases). In germline, CDR1 is LGHNA, CDR2 YSLEER. The CDR3 contains 15 residues. The germline V and J ends were trimmed by 2 bases and 0 bases, with 10 bases remaining between them. In DNA form, the CDR3 reads TGCGCCAGCAGCCAATTAGCGACAGTGAACACTGAAGCTTTCTTT. It yields the protein CASSQLATVNTEAFF.

The rearrangement uses TRBV6-1 and TRBJ1-5; TRBD1 matches at 9 bases. Germline-derived CDR1 and CDR2 are MNHNS and SASEGT. The V and J ends lost 4 bases and 5 bases, in that order; junction bases with no gene match: 9. There are 16 residues in the CDR3. The DNA of the CDR3 is TGTGCCAGCAGTGCGTTGGGGACAGGGCATCATCAGCCCCAGCATTTT. Translation: CASSALGTGHHQPQHF.

The chain uses TRBV7-2 and TRBJ2-3; 8 bases align to TRBD1. Germline V lookup: CDR1 SGHTA, CDR2 FQGNSA. The CDR3 has 14 amino acids. V was pared by 7 bases and J by 2 bases, with 5 bases of the junction left unmatched. The CDR3 sequence: CASTPGQVTDTQYF. CDR3 sequence (DNA): TGTGCCAGCACCCCGGGACAGGTCACAGATACGCAGTATTTT. The full variable domain, with the rest looked up from reference TRBV7-2 and TRBJ2-3, is GAGVSQSPSNKVTEKGKDVELRCDPISGHTALYWYRQSLGQGLEFLIYFQGNSAPDKSGLPSDRFSAERTGGSVSTLTIQRTQQEDSAVYLCASTPGQVTDTQYFGPGTRLTVL.

The chain joins TRBV11-3 to TRBJ1-1; D is perhaps TRBD1 (5 bases). Germline CDR1 reads SGHNT; CDR2 reads YENEEA. This CDR3 is built from 13 residues. V was cut by 1 base and J by 8 bases, with 11 bases left in between. The CDR3 DNA follows: TGTGCCAGCAGCTTAGGATCGGGGGGGGAAGCTTTCTTT. It codes for CASSLGSGGEAFF.

This clonotype came up a few times. The rearrangement joins TRBV6-2 or TRBV6-3 to TRBJ2-1, with 8 bases aligning to TRBD2. The V and J ends lost 0 bases and 3 bases, in that order; junction bases with no gene match: 7. The CDR3 is 17 amino acids. The germline V gene has CDR1 MNHEY and CDR2 SVGEGT. CDR3 sequence (DNA): TGTGCCAGCAGTTACTCAGCGCCGGGAGGGAACTACAATGAGCAGTTCTTC. The encoded protein is CASSYSAPGGNYNEQFF.

By proportion, this clonotype is medium-sized. The chain uses TRBV20-1 and TRBJ1-6; 11 bases are a match to TRBD1. The germline V gene encodes CDR1 DFQATT and CDR2 SNEGSKA (reference sequence). This CDR3 has 15 amino acids. The V and J ends lost 4 bases and 6 bases, in that order; junction bases with no gene match: 5. CDR3 sequence reads: CSAMDRGRGNSPLHF. CDR3 in DNA: TGCAGTGCTATGGACAGGGGGCGAGGTAATTCACCCCTCCACTTT.

This clonotype was picked up a small number of times. The V gene is TRBV6-1, the J gene TRBJ2-7, with 7 bases lining up with TRBD1. Trimming removed 5 bases from V and 3 bases from J; junction bases left unmatched: 7. Germline assignment: CDR1 MNHNS and CDR2 SASEGT. CDR3 length: 14 amino acids. The CDR3 reads CASSPGQAYYEQYF. CDR3 nucleotide sequence: TGTGCCAGCAGTCCCGGACAGGCTTACTACGAGCAGTACTTC.

V and J are TRBV30 and TRBJ2-7, with TRBD1 matching 11 bases. CDR1 GTSNPN and CDR2 SVGIG come from the germline V gene (reference sequence). The CDR3 spans 16 residues. The trim removed 4 bases at V and 3 bases at J, leaving 11 bases unmatched. The CDR3 sequence is CAWNRDRGNLVYEQYF. Here the CDR3 DNA reads TGTGCCTGGAACCGGGACAGGGGGAATTTGGTCTACGAGCAGTACTTC.

This clonotype was seen only a few times. The chain combines TRBV6-1 with TRBJ1-1, with D hard to call. Trimming cost V 8 bases and J 1 base, with 14 bases left between them. Looked up from germline, CDR1 is MNHNS and CDR2 is SASEGT. The CDR3 contains 14 residues. CDR3 protein: CASLPHGGNTEAFF. CDR3 in DNA: TGTGCCAGCCTCCCGCATGGAGGGAACACTGAAGCTTTCTTT.

This clonotype is classed as medium-sized (0.01 to 0.1%). The chain carries TRBV10-3 and TRBJ1-2; maybe TRBD1 (5 bases). The CDR3 has 14 residues. V lost 6 bases to trimming and J lost 3 bases, with 14 bases between them. Germline V gene sequence: CDR1 ENHRY, CDR2 SYGVKD. The CDR3 DNA sequence: TGTGCCATCAGCGCCGCCCCCAGGGACTATGGCTACACCTTC. This gives the protein CAISAAPRDYGYTF.

J is TRBJ1-1 and V is TRBV27; possible D gene TRBD1, 5 bases. The CDR3 is made up of 15 amino acids. Germline CDR1 and CDR2: MNHEY and SMNVEV (reference sequence). V was shortened by 7 bases and J by 0 bases, with 15 bases between the two germline ends. The DNA of the CDR3 is TGTGCCAGCATCCCCTGGGGCGGCTTGAACACTGAAGCTTTCTTT. The encoded protein is CASIPWGGLNTEAFF.

This clonotype was seen a few times. The chain joins TRBV7-6 to TRBJ2-3; D may be TRBD1 (7 bases). V was trimmed by 5 bases and J by 2 bases, leaving 20 bases between them. CDR3 size: 17 residues. Germline CDR1 reads SGHVS; CDR2 reads FNYEAQ. CDR3 coding DNA: TGTGCCAGCAGCGTCTCGGGCGGGGACAGCTACACAGATACGCAGTATTTT. It encodes CASSVSGGDSYTDTQYF.

The chain joins TRBV28 to TRBJ1-2; perhaps TRBD1 as D (5 bases). Trimming pared 3 bases from V and 13 bases from J, leaving 15 bases between. The CDR3 spans 12 residues. Germline V gene sequence: CDR1 MDHEN, CDR2 SYDVKM. In nucleotides, the CDR3 is TGTGCCAGCAGTTTGGGAGGGGTGGACTCCACCTTC. Protein sequence: CASSLGGVDSTF.

This clonotype has only a few counts. The rearrangement joins TRBV6-2 or TRBV6-3 to TRBJ2-3; a weak D match, TRBD1 (6 bases). Germline V CDR1 and CDR2: MNHEY, SVGEGT. V lost 5 bases and J lost 3, with 9 bases in between. The CDR3 extends over 13 amino acids. This chain's CDR3 is CASSPRGTDTQYF. CDR3 DNA: TGTGCCAGCAGTCCCAGGGGAACAGATACGCAGTATTTT.

The chain employs TRBV19 and TRBJ1-6; D is undetermined. CDR3 length equals 16 residues. V gave up 2 bases and J gave up 7 bases, with 15 bases separating them. CDR1 and CDR2 from the germline V gene are LNHDA and SQIVND (reference sequence). CDR3 sequence: CASSIPSRPTNSPLHF. CDR3 nucleotide sequence: TGTGCCAGTAGTATACCCTCGAGGCCTACGAATTCACCCCTCCACTTT.

This clonotype was found a few times. This chain connects TRBV2 to TRBJ1-3; possible D gene TRBD1, 6 bases. The CDR3 covers 12 residues. Germline assignment: CDR1 SNHLY and CDR2 FYNNEI. The germline V and J ends were trimmed by 11 bases and 0 bases, with 8 bases remaining between them. In nucleotides, the CDR3 is TGTGCCGTACAGGGCTCTGGAAACACCATATATTTT. Its translation is CAVQGSGNTIYF.

The chain employs TRBV4-2 and TRBJ1-2; no clear D gene. V lost 0 bases and J 7 bases, leaving 15 bases between the germline ends. This CDR3 spans 15 amino acids. Germline CDR1 and CDR2: LGHNA and YNFKEQ. DNA for the CDR3: TGTGCCAGCAGCCAAGATCGAACCTCACCGATTGGCTACACCTTC. Translated: CASSQDRTSPIGYTF.

The rearrangement uses TRBV6-5 and TRBJ2-5; D might be TRBD2 (5 bases). In germline, CDR1 is MNHEY, CDR2 SVGAGI. V lost 2 bases to trimming and J lost 3 bases, with 13 bases between them. The CDR3 loop spans 15 amino acids. CDR3 residues: CASSYPVRGEETQYF. The DNA of the CDR3 is TGTGCCAGCAGTTACCCGGTTCGGGGTGAAGAGACCCAGTACTTC.

V is TRBV2 and J is TRBJ2-7; D is perhaps TRBD1 (5 bases). Germline loops: CDR1 SNHLY, CDR2 FYNNEI. The V end was cut by 3 bases, the J end by 8 bases, with 20 bases between. The CDR3 is 15 amino acids. CDR3 bases: TGTGCCAGCAGTGACATTTGGACATCTCATACGAAGCAGTACTTC. Protein product: CASSDIWTSHTKQYF.

This clonotype is medium-sized by share. CDR3 amino acids: CASSYDRGSLDGYTF. The DNA for the CDR3 is TGTGCCAGCAGCTACGACAGGGGCTCCCTGGATGGCTACACCTTC. This chain links TRBV7-2 with TRBJ1-2; TRBD1 matches 8 bases. Germline loops: CDR1 SGHTA, CDR2 FQGNSA. The CDR3 runs 15 residues. V shed 4 bases and J 6 bases; nucleotides not matched to a gene: 10.

The chain is built from TRBV25-1 and TRBJ2-1; D is uncertain. CDR1 and CDR2 from the germline V gene are MGHDK and SYGVNS. The CDR3 sequence is 15 residues long. V was pared by 3 bases and J by 4 bases, with 13 bases between. CDR3 amino acids: CASSETGLRYNEQFF. Written as DNA, the CDR3 is TGTGCCAGCAGTGAGACTGGGTTAAGATACAATGAGCAGTTCTTC. The full variable domain, its missing parts supplied by reference TRBV25-1 and TRBJ2-1, is EADIYQTPRYLVIGTGKKITLECSQTMGHDKMYWYQQDPGMELHLIHYSYGVNSTEKGDLSSESTVSRIRTEHFPLTLESARPSHTSQYLCASSETGLRYNEQFFGPGTRLTVL.

This clonotype has only one observation. The rearrangement joins TRBV4-2 to TRBJ1-2, with D unclear. V was shortened by 1 base and J by 8 bases, with 8 bases between the two germline ends. Germline loops: CDR1 LGHNA, CDR2 YNFKEQ. The CDR3 runs to 12 residues. The CDR3 DNA reads TGTGCCAGCAGCCAAGCCGGGCGCGGCTACACCTTC. This translates into CASSQAGRGYTF.

This clonotype was counted only a few times. The chain recombines TRBV2 with TRBJ1-2; 7 nucleotides align to TRBD1. Germline loops: CDR1 SNHLY, CDR2 FYNNEI. J gave up 5 bases and V 6 bases, and 6 bases lay outside the gene matches. CDR3 size: 13 residues. The CDR3 region has the DNA TGTGCCAGCAGGCTGGGGACAGCTTATGGCTACACCTTC. Protein sequence: CASRLGTAYGYTF.

This clonotype was seen more than once but under ten times. The chain employs TRBV7-2 and TRBJ2-7, with D uncertain. V dropped 4 bases and J dropped 4 bases, with 11 bases sitting between them. Germline V lookup: CDR1 SGHTA, CDR2 FQGNSA. The CDR3 is made up of 13 amino acids. This CDR3 reads CASSSTAAYEQYF. The DNA of the CDR3 is TGTGCCAGCAGCTCGACGGCCGCTTACGAGCAGTACTTC.

The chain employs TRBV30 and TRBJ1-2; D may be TRBD1 (6 bases). In germline, CDR1 is GTSNPN, CDR2 SVGIG (reference sequence). Trimming removed 3 bases at V and 8 bases at J, with 13 bases between. The CDR3 contains 12 residues. CDR3 protein: CAWSRGPEGYTF. DNA for the CDR3: TGTGCCTGGAGCCGGGGGCCAGAGGGCTACACCTTC.

The J gene is TRBJ1-5, the V gene TRBV20-1; D is undetermined. The CDR3 covers 14 residues. Germline V gives CDR1 DFQATT, CDR2 SNEGSKA (reference sequence). With 1 base removed from V and 3 bases from J, the gap between germline ends came to 10 bases. Here the CDR3 reads CSARGTNFNQPQHF. The CDR3 bases are TGCAGTGCTAGAGGCACAAATTTCAATCAGCCCCAGCATTTT.

The genes are TRBV7-2 and TRBJ2-7; TRBD1 matches 7 bases. Germline V gene sequence: CDR1 SGHTA, CDR2 FQGNSA. Trimming removed 3 bases from V and 2 bases from J; junction bases left unmatched: 7. The CDR3 sequence is 15 residues long. CDR3 DNA sequence: TGTGCCAGCAGCTTTGAGGGGGCAGCCCCCTACGAGCAGTACTTC. It translates to CASSFEGAAPYEQYF.

This clonotype was counted a single time. This rearrangement joins TRBV5-8 to TRBJ1-2; D possibly corresponds to TRBD1 (5 bases). Germline CDR1 SGHTS, CDR2 YDEGEE. The V gene lost 1 base and the J gene lost 2 bases, with 9 bases spanning the gap. This CDR3 contains 14 residues. CDR3 loop: CASSLNRGNYGYTF. DNA for the CDR3: TGTGCCAGCAGCTTGAATAGGGGAAACTATGGCTACACCTTC.

This clonotype was counted a few times. CDR3 sequence reads: CASSFTGTGYKAFF. The CDR3 bases are TGTGCCAGCAGCTTTACCGGGACAGGGTATAAAGCTTTCTTT. The chain recombines TRBV7-9 with TRBJ1-1, with 9 bases identical to TRBD1. V shed 3 bases and J 9 bases; nucleotides not matched to a gene: 8. The CDR3 has 14 amino acids. The germline CDR1 and CDR2 sequences are SEHNR and FQNEAQ (reference sequence).